This entry lists 24 T cell receptor beta chains sequenced from one sample in a study of beta chain features in type 1 diabetes. Antigen specificity for these receptors is unknown. Study results and limitations: Type 1 diabetes patients had TCRB CDR3s that were shorter (moderately but significantly so) in all four CD4+ subsets.

Expressed TCRB transcripts got sequenced, as all isolated RNA was reverse transcribed. Method: immunoSEQ multiplex PCR; TCRdb's copy keeps in-frame clones and lacks some. The sample lists around 650,000 clones; 12% were seen once. The material sequenced was naive CD4+ T cells from blood. Receptor source: a man aged 30 to 39 with type 1 diabetes.

The chain recombines TRBV11-3 with TRBJ2-2, with D possibly called TRBD1 or TRBD2 (5 bases each). The CDR3 totals 14 residues. The V end was cut by 0 bases, the J end by 6 bases, with 8 bases between. Germline CDR1 and CDR2: SGHNT and YENEEA. CDR3 coding DNA: TGTGCCAGCAGCTTAGATGTGGGGGCCGGGGAGCTGTTTTTT. As protein: CASSLDVGAGELFF. The variable domain in full, completed from reference TRBV11-3 and TRBJ2-2, reads EAGVVQSPRYKIIEKKQPVAFWCNPISGHNTLYWYLQNLGQGPELLIRYENEEAVDDSQLPKDRFSAERLKGVDSTLKIQPAELGDSAVYLCASSLDVGAGELFFGEGSRLTVL.

V gene TRBV15 combines with J gene TRBJ2-7, with a weak D call TRBD1 (6 bases). Trimming took 1 base from V and 6 from J, leaving 13 bases between them. This CDR3 contains 14 residues. Germline values: CDR1 LNHNV, CDR2 YYDKDF (reference sequence). CDR3 sequence (DNA): TGTGCCACCAGCAGAGTCCAGGGGTTATTCGAGCAGTACTTC. It codes for CATSRVQGLFEQYF.

CDR3: CASSPGGLGTLGPQHF. In nucleotides, the CDR3 is TGTGCCAGCAGCCCGGGGGGTCTGGGGACCTTGGGGCCCCAGCATTTT. V is TRBV7-9 and J is TRBJ1-5; D is possibly TRBD1 (5 bases). The CDR3 extends over 16 amino acids. The V gene's germline CDR1 is SEHNR and CDR2 FQNEAQ (reference sequence). Trimming cost V 5 bases and J 9 bases, with 23 bases left between them.

To note about this clone: This same CDR3 is encoded by further DNA sequences in the sample. The J gene is TRBJ2-2, the V gene TRBV6-5; no clear D. Trimming took off 4 bases at V and 2 bases at J, with 5 bases between the two ends. Germline V gene lookup returns CDR1 MNHEY and CDR2 SVGAGI. The CDR3 has 13 residues. The CDR3 reads CASSSPNTGELFF. CDR3 in DNA: TGTGCCAGCAGTTCCCCAAACACCGGGGAGCTGTTTTTT.

This clone has only a few counts. The chain combines TRBV4-2 with TRBJ1-1; D gene uncertain. V was trimmed by 0 bases and J by 1 base, leaving 6 bases between them. The V gene's germline CDR1 is LGHNA and CDR2 YNFKEQ. This CDR3 contains 14 residues. The CDR3 sequence: CASSQDVRNTEAFF. The CDR3 DNA reads TGTGCCAGCAGCCAAGATGTGCGGAACACTGAAGCTTTCTTT.

In DNA form, the CDR3 reads TGTGCCATCAAGGGTTCGGGCAATCAGCCCCAGCATTTT. Protein product: CAIKGSGNQPQHF. V gene TRBV10-3 combines with J gene TRBJ1-5; D gene uncertain. V was trimmed by 7 bases and J by 2 bases, leaving 9 bases between them. CDR3 length equals 13 residues. Germline CDR1 is ENHRY and CDR2 is SYGVKD.

There are a few counts of this clone. A junction boundary mismatches the germline segment, possibly from a read error. The chain uses TRBV4-3 and TRBJ1-6; possibly TRBD1 for D (6 bases). Germline values: CDR1 LGHNA, CDR2 YSLEER. This CDR3 has 12 residues. CDR3 DNA: TGCGCCAGCAGCCAAGGAGGGGGTCGCAGGTTCTTT. Amino acid sequence: CASSQGGGRRFF.

The chain joins TRBV7-9 to TRBJ2-7, with D possibly TRBD2 on 6 matching bases. V lost 5 bases and J lost 3, with 14 bases in between. The CDR3 runs 14 residues. CDR1 is SEHNR and CDR2 is FQNEAQ in the germline V gene (reference sequence). The CDR3, as DNA: TGTGCCAGCAGCCCGCCGGGGGTTGACTACGAGCAGTACTTC. As protein: CASSPPGVDYEQYF.

The chain links TRBV2 to TRBJ1-4; no definite D call. This CDR3 has 11 amino acids. The V and J ends lost 8 bases and 6 bases respectively, with 7 bases between them. CDR1 SNHLY and CDR2 FYNNEI come from the germline V gene. The DNA for the CDR3 is TGTGCCAGCGGGAGGGATGAAAAACTGTTTTTT. It is translated as CASGRDEKLFF.

This clone was seen a few times. The rearrangement joins TRBV7-2 to TRBJ2-1; D gene ambiguous. V lost 5 bases, J lost 7 bases, and 18 bases lay in between. The CDR3 has 15 residues. Germline assignment: CDR1 SGHTA and CDR2 FQGNSA. In DNA form, the CDR3 reads TGTGCCAGCAGCCAAGCAGCCCCATTGACGAATGAGCAGTTCTTC. Translated: CASSQAAPLTNEQFF.

V usage is TRBV18 and J usage is TRBJ2-6, with D possibly being TRBD1 (6 bases). The CDR3 is 20 residues long. Trimming cost V 6 bases and J 4 bases, with 28 bases left between them. Germline loops: CDR1 KGHSH, CDR2 LQKENI. CDR3 sequence: CASSRTPRTDSGYGANVLTF. The CDR3, as DNA: TGTGCCAGCTCCCGAACCCCTAGGACAGATTCGGGGTACGGGGCCAACGTCCTGACTTTC.

This clone was found a few times. The J gene is TRBJ1-1, the V gene TRBV6-6; TRBD1 is a possible D gene (6 bases). The CDR3 contains 14 residues. The germline gives CDR1 MNHNY, CDR2 SVGAGI (reference sequence). Trimming removed 6 bases at V and 0 bases at J, with 11 bases between. The chain's CDR3 is CASRKGGVNTEAFF. DNA for the CDR3: TGTGCCAGCAGAAAGGGGGGAGTGAACACTGAAGCTTTCTTT.

A few counts support this clone. The CDR3 region is CASSSSADSYNEQFF. DNA of the CDR3: TGTGCCAGCAGTTCGTCAGCTGACTCCTACAATGAGCAGTTCTTC. The rearrangement links TRBV28 to TRBJ2-1, with D uncertain. The germline V gene has CDR1 MDHEN and CDR2 SYDVKM. Trimming cost V 4 bases and J 0 bases, with 10 bases left between them. There are 15 residues in the CDR3.

There are a few counts of this clone. The V gene is TRBV9, the J gene TRBJ2-5; possibly TRBD2 for D (5 bases). Germline values: CDR1 SGDLS, CDR2 YYNGEE. The CDR3 extends over 15 amino acids. V was pared by 0 bases and J by 4 bases, with 13 bases between. CDR3 nucleotides: TGTGCCAGCAGCGTAGCCCCTAGCTGGGGAGAGACCCAGTACTTC. Protein product: CASSVAPSWGETQYF.

This clone was picked up a small number of times. This chain links TRBV2 with TRBJ2-7; 12 nucleotides match TRBD1. V was clipped by 6 bases and J by 6 bases; unmatched bases: 6. The CDR3 is 14 amino acids. The germline V gene encodes CDR1 SNHLY and CDR2 FYNNEI. For the CDR3, the DNA is TGTGCCAGCAGGCGGGGACAGGGGGCTCCCGAGCAGTACTTC. Translating gives CASRRGQGAPEQYF.

This chain joins TRBV6-5 and TRBJ1-1; 8 nucleotides match TRBD1. The length of the CDR3 is 13 residues. Per the germline V gene, CDR1 is MNHEY and CDR2 is SVGAGI. The ends lost 2 bases at V and 10 bases at J; junction bases unmatched: 6. The CDR3 protein is CASSYDRGSGAFF. The DNA of the CDR3 is TGTGCCAGCAGTTACGACAGGGGTTCAGGAGCTTTCTTT.

The V gene is TRBV5-1, the J gene TRBJ1-5, with 8 positions matching TRBD1. CDR1 and CDR2 (germline): SGHRS, YFSETQ. The CDR3 contains 14 residues. The V gene end was trimmed by 2 bases and the J gene end by 9 bases; junction bases not matched to a gene: 7. The CDR3 DNA reads as TGCGCCAGCAGCTTAGGACAGGGTGATCGGCCCCAGCATTTT. It encodes CASSLGQGDRPQHF. Variable domain in full (rest from reference TRBV5-1 and TRBJ1-5): KAGVTQTPRYLIKTRGQQVTLSCSPISGHRSVSWYQQTPGQGLQFLFEYFSETQRNKGNFPGRFSGRQFSNSRSEMNVSTLELGDSALYLCASSLGQGDRPQHFGDGTRLSIL.

There are a few counts of this clone. As DNA, the CDR3 is TGTGCCAGCAGCCCGGTGGGACAGGGTTACGAGCAGTACTTC. Amino acid sequence: CASSPVGQGYEQYF. The chain recombines TRBV9 with TRBJ2-7, with 9 bases matching TRBD1. The CDR3 is made up of 14 amino acids. After removal of 4 bases from V and 4 bases from J, the junction contained 6 bases not matched to a gene. CDR1 and CDR2 (germline): SGDLS, YYNGEE.

In this sample, this clone turned up a few times. J is TRBJ2-1 and V is TRBV7-8; 7 bases agree with TRBD2. CDR1 is SGHVS and CDR2 is FQNEAQ in the germline V gene. V dropped 3 bases and J dropped 0; count of bases not matched to a gene: 5. The CDR3 loop spans 16 amino acids. The CDR3 protein is CASSFGRGSSYNEQFF. DNA for the CDR3: TGTGCCAGCAGCTTCGGTCGCGGGAGCTCCTACAATGAGCAGTTCTTC.

This clone has only a few counts. Other nucleotide sequences from this sample produce the same CDR3. The chain carries TRBV9 and TRBJ1-6; D remains unclear. With 0 bases removed from V and 9 bases from J, the gap between germline ends came to 4 bases. In germline, CDR1 is SGDLS, CDR2 YYNGEE. This CDR3 has 12 amino acids. This CDR3 reads CASSVAGSPLHF. The CDR3 DNA follows: TGTGCCAGCAGCGTAGCAGGTTCACCCCTCCACTTT. Combining the CDR3 with reference TRBV9 and TRBJ1-6 gives the whole variable domain DSGVTQTPKHLITATGQRVTLRCSPRSGDLSVYWYQQSLDQGLQFLIQYYNGEERAKGNILERFSAQQFPDLHSELNLSSLELGDSALYFCASSVAGSPLHFGNGTRLTVT.

The chain couples TRBV2 to TRBJ1-5; 10 bases align to TRBD1. Germline assignment: CDR1 SNHLY and CDR2 FYNNEI. The CDR3 is made up of 15 amino acids. Unmatched junction bases numbered 10, after V lost 7 bases and J lost 7 bases. In DNA form, the CDR3 reads TGTGCCAGCAAGAGGGACAGGGGTTTTTTACAGCCCCAGCATTTT. It translates to CASKRDRGFLQPQHF.

This clone was seen a few times. The V and J genes are TRBV27 and TRBJ2-7; tentatively, D is TRBD1 (6 bases). CDR1 is MNHEY, CDR2 SMNVEV, per germline (reference sequence). V was trimmed by 3 bases and J by 2 bases, leaving 11 bases between them. This CDR3 spans 14 amino acids. CDR3 sequence: CASSLGANAYEQYF. The CDR3 DNA reads as TGTGCCAGCAGTTTGGGGGCCAATGCCTACGAGCAGTACTTC.

This clone occurred a few times. The gene calls are TRBV28 and TRBJ2-5; 7 bases are a match to TRBD2. This CDR3 has 16 amino acids. Germline CDR1 and CDR2: MDHEN and SYDVKM. V lost 5 bases, J lost 5 bases, and 14 bases stayed unmatched. Written as DNA, the CDR3 is TGTGCCAGCAGTCACGCCCAGCGGGGTAGGGTGGAGACCCAGTACTTC. Translation: CASSHAQRGRVETQYF.

This clone was counted only a few times. This chain uses TRBV18 with TRBJ1-1; D remains unclear. Germline loops: CDR1 KGHSH, CDR2 LQKENI. The CDR3 is 15 residues long. The V end was cut by 2 bases, the J end by 1 base, with 11 bases between. The CDR3 DNA reads TGTGCCAGCTCACCAATTGACCGGAGGAACACTGAAGCTTTCTTT. This codes for CASSPIDRRNTEAFF.